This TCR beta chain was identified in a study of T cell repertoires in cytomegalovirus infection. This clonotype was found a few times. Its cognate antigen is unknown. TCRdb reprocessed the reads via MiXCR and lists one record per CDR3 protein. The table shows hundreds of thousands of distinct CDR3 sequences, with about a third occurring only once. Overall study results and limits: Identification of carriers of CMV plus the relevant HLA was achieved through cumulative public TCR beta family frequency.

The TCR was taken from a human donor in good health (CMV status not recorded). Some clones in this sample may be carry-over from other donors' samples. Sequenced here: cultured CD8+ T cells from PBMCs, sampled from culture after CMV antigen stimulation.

The CDR3 sequence is CASSQDKSATNEKLFF. CDR3 nucleotide sequence: TGTGCCAGCAGCCAAGATAAAAGCGCAACTAATGAAAAACTGTTTTTT. This chain connects TRBV4-2 to TRBJ1-4, with D uncertain. CDR3 length equals 16 residues. The germline V gene encodes CDR1 LGHNA and CDR2 YNFKEQ. Trimming removed 0 bases from V and 0 bases from J, with 8 bases in between.